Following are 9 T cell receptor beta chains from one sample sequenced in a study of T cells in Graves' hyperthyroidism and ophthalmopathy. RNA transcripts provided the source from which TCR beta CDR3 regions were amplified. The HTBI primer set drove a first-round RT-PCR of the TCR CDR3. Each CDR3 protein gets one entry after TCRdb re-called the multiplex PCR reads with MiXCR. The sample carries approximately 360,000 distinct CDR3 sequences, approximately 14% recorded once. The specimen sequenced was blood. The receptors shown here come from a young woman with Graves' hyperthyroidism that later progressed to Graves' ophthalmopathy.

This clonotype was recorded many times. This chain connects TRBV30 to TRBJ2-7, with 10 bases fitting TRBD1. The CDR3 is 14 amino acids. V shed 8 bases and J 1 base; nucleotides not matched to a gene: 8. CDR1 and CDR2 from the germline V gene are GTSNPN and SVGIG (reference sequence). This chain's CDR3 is CALDGTGDSYEQYF. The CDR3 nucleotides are TGTGCCCTGGATGGGACAGGGGATTCCTACGAGCAGTACTTC.

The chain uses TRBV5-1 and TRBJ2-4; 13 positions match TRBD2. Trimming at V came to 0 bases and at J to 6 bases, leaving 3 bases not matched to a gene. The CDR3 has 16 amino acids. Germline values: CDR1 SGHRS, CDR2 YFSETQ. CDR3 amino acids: CASSLDWTSGRNIQYF. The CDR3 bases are TGCGCCAGCAGCTTGGATTGGACTAGCGGGAGAAACATTCAGTACTTC.

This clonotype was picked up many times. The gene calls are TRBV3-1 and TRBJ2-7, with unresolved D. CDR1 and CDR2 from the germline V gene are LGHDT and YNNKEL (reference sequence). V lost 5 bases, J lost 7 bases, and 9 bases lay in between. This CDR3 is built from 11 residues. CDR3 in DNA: TGTGCCAGCAGCTGGTGGGGTGAGCAGTACTTC. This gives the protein CASSWWGEQYF.

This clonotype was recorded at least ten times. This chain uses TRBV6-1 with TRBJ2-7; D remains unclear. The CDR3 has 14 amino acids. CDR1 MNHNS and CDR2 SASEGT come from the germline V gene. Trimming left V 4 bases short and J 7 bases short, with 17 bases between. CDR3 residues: CASSASDRTGEQYF. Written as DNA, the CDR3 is TGTGCCAGCAGTGCCTCTGACCGGACGGGTGAGCAGTACTTC.

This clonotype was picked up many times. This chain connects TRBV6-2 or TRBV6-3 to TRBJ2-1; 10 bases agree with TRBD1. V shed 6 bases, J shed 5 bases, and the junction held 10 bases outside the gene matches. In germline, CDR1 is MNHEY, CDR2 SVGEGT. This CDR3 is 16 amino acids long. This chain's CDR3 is CASSEPGTGDHNEQFF. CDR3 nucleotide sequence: TGTGCCAGCAGCGAACCCGGGACAGGGGACCACAATGAGCAGTTCTTC.

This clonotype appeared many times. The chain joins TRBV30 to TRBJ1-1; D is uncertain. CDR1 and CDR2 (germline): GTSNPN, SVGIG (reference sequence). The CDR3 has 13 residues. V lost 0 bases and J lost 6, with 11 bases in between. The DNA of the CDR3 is TGTGCCTGGAGTGTTAAAGGGCTCGCTGAAGCTTTCTTT. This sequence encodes CAWSVKGLAEAFF.

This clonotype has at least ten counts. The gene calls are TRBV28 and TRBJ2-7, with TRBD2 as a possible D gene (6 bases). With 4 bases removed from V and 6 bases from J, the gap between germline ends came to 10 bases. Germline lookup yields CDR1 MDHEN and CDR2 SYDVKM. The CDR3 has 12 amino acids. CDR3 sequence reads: CASSSWGGEQYF. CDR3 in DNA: TGTGCCAGCAGTTCCTGGGGAGGCGAGCAGTACTTC.

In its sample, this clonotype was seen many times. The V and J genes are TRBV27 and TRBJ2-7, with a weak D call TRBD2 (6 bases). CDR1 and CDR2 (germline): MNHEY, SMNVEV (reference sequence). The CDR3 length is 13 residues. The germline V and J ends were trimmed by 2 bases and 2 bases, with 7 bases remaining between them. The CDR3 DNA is TGTGCCAGCAGTTTAATAGCGGCCTACGAGCAGTACTTC. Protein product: CASSLIAAYEQYF.

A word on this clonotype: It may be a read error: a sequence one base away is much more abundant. The CDR3 DNA follows: TGTGCCGGCAGTTCCCATCAAGGGGGCTGGGGAGATACGCAGTATTTT. It specifies CAGSSHQGGWGDTQYF. The chain is built from TRBV12-3 or TRBV12-4 and TRBJ2-3; 7 bases line up with TRBD1. The CDR3 has 16 residues.